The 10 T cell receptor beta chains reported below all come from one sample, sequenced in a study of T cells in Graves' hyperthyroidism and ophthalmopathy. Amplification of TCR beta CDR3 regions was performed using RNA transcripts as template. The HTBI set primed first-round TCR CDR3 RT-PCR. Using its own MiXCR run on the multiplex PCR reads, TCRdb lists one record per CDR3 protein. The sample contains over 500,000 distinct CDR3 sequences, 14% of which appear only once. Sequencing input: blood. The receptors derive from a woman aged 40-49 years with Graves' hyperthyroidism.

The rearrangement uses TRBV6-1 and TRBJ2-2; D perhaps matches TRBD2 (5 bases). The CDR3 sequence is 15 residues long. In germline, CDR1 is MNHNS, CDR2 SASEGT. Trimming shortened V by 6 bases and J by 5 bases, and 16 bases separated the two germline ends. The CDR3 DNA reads TGTGCCAGCAGCCAGGACGGGGTCATGACCGGGGAGCTGTTTTTT. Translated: CASSQDGVMTGELFF.

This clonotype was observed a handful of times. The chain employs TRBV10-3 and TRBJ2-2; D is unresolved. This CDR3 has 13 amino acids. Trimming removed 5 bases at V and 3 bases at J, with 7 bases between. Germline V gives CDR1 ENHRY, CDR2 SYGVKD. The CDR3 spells CAISNGDTGELFF. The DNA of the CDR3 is TGTGCCATCAGTAATGGGGACACCGGGGAGCTGTTTTTT.

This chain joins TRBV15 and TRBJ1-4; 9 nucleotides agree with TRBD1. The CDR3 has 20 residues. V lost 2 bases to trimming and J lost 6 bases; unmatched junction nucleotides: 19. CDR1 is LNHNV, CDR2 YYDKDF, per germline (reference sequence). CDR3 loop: CATSRSPGQGIPSGHEKLFF. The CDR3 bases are TGTGCCACCAGCAGATCACCGGGACAGGGAATCCCCTCGGGTCATGAAAAACTGTTTTTT.

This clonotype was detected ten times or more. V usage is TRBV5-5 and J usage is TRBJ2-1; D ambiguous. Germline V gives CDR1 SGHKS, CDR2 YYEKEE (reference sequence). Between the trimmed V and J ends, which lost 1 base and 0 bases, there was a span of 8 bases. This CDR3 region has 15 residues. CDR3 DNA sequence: TGTGCCAGCAGCTTGTACGTCGACTCCTACAATGAGCAGTTCTTC. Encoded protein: CASSLYVDSYNEQFF.

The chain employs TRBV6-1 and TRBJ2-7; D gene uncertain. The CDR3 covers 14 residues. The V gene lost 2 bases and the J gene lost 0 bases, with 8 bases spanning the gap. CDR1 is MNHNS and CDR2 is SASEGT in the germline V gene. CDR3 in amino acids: CASSERHPSYEQYF. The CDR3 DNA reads TGTGCCAGCAGTGAAAGACACCCCTCCTACGAGCAGTACTTC.

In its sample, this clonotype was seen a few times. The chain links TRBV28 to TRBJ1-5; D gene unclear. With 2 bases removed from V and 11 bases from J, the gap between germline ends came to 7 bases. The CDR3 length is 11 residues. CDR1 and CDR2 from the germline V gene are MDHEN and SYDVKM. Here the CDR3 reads CASSLGGTQHF. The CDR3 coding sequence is TGTGCCAGCAGTTTAGGAGGTACCCAGCATTTT.

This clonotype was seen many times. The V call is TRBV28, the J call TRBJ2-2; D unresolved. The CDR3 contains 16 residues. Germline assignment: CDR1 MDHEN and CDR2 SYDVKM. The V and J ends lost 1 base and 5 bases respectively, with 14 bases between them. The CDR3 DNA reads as TGTGCCAGCAGTTTATCGGTTGGCAGTTCAACCGGGGAGCTGTTTTTT. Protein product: CASSLSVGSSTGELFF. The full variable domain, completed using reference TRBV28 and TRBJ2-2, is DVKVTQSSRYLVKRTGEKVFLECVQDMDHENMFWYRQDPGLGLRLIYFSYDVKMKEKGDIPEGYSVSREKKERFSLILESASTNQTSMYLCASSLSVGSSTGELFFGEGSRLTVL.

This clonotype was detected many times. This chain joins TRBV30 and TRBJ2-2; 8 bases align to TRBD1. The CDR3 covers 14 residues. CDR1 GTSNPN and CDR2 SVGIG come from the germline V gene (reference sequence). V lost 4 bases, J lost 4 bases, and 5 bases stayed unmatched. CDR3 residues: CAWKGQGATGELFF. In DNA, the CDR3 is TGTGCCTGGAAAGGACAGGGCGCCACCGGGGAGCTGTTTTTT. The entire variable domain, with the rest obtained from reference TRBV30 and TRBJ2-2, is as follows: SQTIHQWPATLVQPVGSPLSLECTVEGTSNPNLYWYRQAAGRGLQLLFYSVGIGQISSEVPQNLSASRPQDRQFILSSKKLLLSDSGFYLCAWKGQGATGELFFGEGSRLTVL.

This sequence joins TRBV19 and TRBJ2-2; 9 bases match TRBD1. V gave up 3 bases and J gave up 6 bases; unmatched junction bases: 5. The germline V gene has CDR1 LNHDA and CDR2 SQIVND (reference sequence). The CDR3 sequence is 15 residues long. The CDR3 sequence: CASSIGDRVAGELFF. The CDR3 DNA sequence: TGTGCCAGTAGTATTGGGGACAGGGTAGCCGGGGAGCTGTTTTTT. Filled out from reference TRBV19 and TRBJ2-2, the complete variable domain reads DGGITQSPKYLFRKEGQNVTLSCEQNLNHDAMYWYRQDPGQGLRLIYYSQIVNDFQKGDIAEGYSVSREKKESFPLTVTSAQKNPTAFYLCASSIGDRVAGELFFGEGSRLTVL.

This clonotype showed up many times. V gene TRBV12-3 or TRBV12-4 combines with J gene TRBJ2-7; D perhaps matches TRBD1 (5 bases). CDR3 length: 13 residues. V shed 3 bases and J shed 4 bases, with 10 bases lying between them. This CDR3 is CASSFKQDYEQYF. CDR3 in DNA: TGTGCCAGCAGTTTTAAACAGGATTACGAGCAGTACTTC.